The rows below give T cell receptor beta chains drawn from one sample of a study of shared clonotypes between healthy human individuals. Sequenced by immunoSEQ multiplex PCR; TCRdb stores in-frame clones only, minus some. The profile shows roughly 2.5 million clones, approximately 92% of them singletons. Source material: naive CD4+ T cells sorted from blood. The receptors were sampled from a man aged 18 to 30 in good health. The CDR3 runs from the conserved cysteine through the conserved F or W. The D gene is left open where the match is weak. The listing skips clone size in some rows; elsewhere it reads once, few, many or a size class.

>TRBJ1-2|.|TRBV27|.|13
CASSLEGTYGYTF
TGTGCCAGCAGTTTAGAGGGGACCTACGGCTACACCTTC
>TRBJ1-1|few|TRBV2|TRBD1|13
CASNRGPGTEAFF
TGTGCCAGCAACAGGGGGCCGGGGACTGAAGCTTTCTTT
>TRBJ2-6|.|TRBV5-6|.|18
CASSAPAGWSSGANVLTF
TGTGCCAGCAGCGCCCCTGCAGGGTGGAGCTCTGGGGCCAACGTCCTGACTTTC
>TRBJ1-2|.|TRBV15|TRBD1|15
CATSRDFGQGVGYTF
TGTGCCACCAGCAGAGATTTTGGACAGGGGGTCGGCTACACCTTC
>TRBJ1-3|.|TRBV11-2|.|16
CASRGGTAGSGNTIYF
TGTGCCAGCAGGGGCGGGACTGCAGGCTCTGGAAACACCATATATTTT
>TRBJ2-1|.|TRBV13|.|14
CASSLGRESDEQFF
TGTGCCAGCAGCTTAGGACGGGAGTCCGATGAGCAGTTCTTC
>TRBJ1-1|.|TRBV5-4|.|16
CASTPSFLEGLTEAFF
TGTGCCAGCACCCCCAGTTTCTTAGAGGGACTCACTGAAGCTTTCTTT
>TRBJ2-1|.|TRBV5-1|.|12
CASSGDRYEQFF
TGCGCCAGCAGCGGAGATAGGTATGAGCAGTTCTTC
>TRBJ1-4|once|TRBV7-6|.|13
CASSRNQGEKLFF
TGTGCCAGCAGCCGAAACCAGGGGGAAAAACTGTTTTTT
>TRBJ1-6|.|TRBV5-1|.|14
CASSLGGNNSPLHF
TGCGCCAGCAGCTTAGGAGGTAATAATTCACCCCTCCACTTT
>TRBJ1-2|.|TRBV28|TRBD1|12
CASRQGAGGYTF
TGTGCCAGCAGGCAGGGGGCAGGTGGCTACACCTTC
>TRBJ1-1|.|TRBV4-1|.|13
CASTLGGATEAFF
TGCGCCAGCACCTTAGGAGGGGCGACTGAAGCTTTCTTT
>TRBJ1-3|.|TRBV6-6|TRBD1|15
CASSLGQAAGNTIYF
TGTGCCAGCAGTTTAGGACAGGCGGCTGGAAACACCATATATTTT
>TRBJ1-2|.|TRBV14|.|16
CASSQGLVRGYYGYTF
TGTGCCAGCAGCCAAGGTTTGGTCAGGGGATACTATGGCTACACCTTC
>TRBJ2-2|.|TRBV5-6|.|15
CASSLRREWAGELFF
TGTGCCAGCAGCTTGAGGAGGGAGTGGGCCGGGGAGCTGTTTTTT
>TRBJ2-7|.|TRBV6-6|TRBD2|14
CASSWTSGAGEQYF
TGTGCCAGCAGTTGGACTAGCGGGGCGGGCGAGCAGTACTTC
>TRBJ1-1|.|TRBV7-9|.|8
CASSLSSF
TGTGCCAGCAGCTTAAGCTCTTTT
>TRBJ1-3|.|TRBV18|.|18
CASSLTSTDGSSGNTIYF
TGTGCCAGCTCTTTGACCTCAACCGACGGGAGCTCTGGAAACACCATATATTTT
>TRBJ2-6|.|TRBV5-1|.|15
CASSSTGTGANVLTF
TGCGCCAGCAGCTCAACCGGGACTGGGGCCAACGTCCTGACTTTC
>TRBJ1-3|once|TRBV19|.|13
CASSFIPGNTIYF
TGTGCCAGTAGCTTTATTCCGGGAAACACCATATATTTT
>TRBJ2-5|.|TRBV4-1|TRBD2|15
CASSPTGGGAETQYF
TGCGCCAGCAGCCCCACGGGAGGGGGAGCGGAGACCCAGTACTTC
>TRBJ2-1|.|TRBV5-1|.|15
CASSSQGRSYNEQFF
TGCGCCAGCAGCTCGCAGGGAAGGTCCTACAATGAGCAGTTCTTC
>TRBJ2-5|.|TRBV11-2|TRBD1|16
CASSRLGTGKQETQYF
TGTGCCAGCAGCAGACTAGGGACAGGGAAGCAAGAGACCCAGTACTTC
>TRBJ1-5|.|TRBV19|.|15
CASSTSTGSNQPQHF
TGTGCCAGTAGTACCTCAACAGGTAGCAATCAGCCCCAGCATTTT
>TRBJ1-5|few|TRBV2|.|14
CASQTPGGHQPQHF
TGTGCCAGCCAAACCCCCGGGGGCCATCAGCCCCAGCATTTT
>TRBJ1-6|.|TRBV6-1|.|13
CASSEARGSPLHF
TGTGCCAGCAGTGAAGCGAGGGGATCACCCCTCCACTTT
>TRBJ2-1|.|TRBV29-1|TRBD1|14
CSADRDRSHNEQFF
TGCAGCGCTGACCGGGACAGGAGCCACAATGAGCAGTTCTTC
>TRBJ1-1|.|TRBV7-3|.|14
CASGAINLNTEAFF
TGTGCCAGCGGAGCAATCAATTTGAACACTGAAGCTTTCTTT
>TRBJ2-4|.|TRBV7-2|TRBD2|15
CASSLGAGVGNIQYF
TGTGCCAGCAGCTTAGGTGCGGGAGTTGGCAACATTCAGTACTTC
>TRBJ2-1|.|TRBV7-2|TRBD2|15
CASSFLAGVTNEQFF
TGTGCCAGCAGCTTTCTAGCGGGAGTGACCAATGAGCAGTTCTTC
>TRBJ2-1|.|TRBV9|.|16
CASSLWTGPWNNEQFF
TGTGCCAGCAGCCTCTGGACTGGCCCGTGGAACAATGAGCAGTTCTTC